These 2 T cell receptor beta chains came from one sample sequenced in a study of T cells in Graves' hyperthyroidism and ophthalmopathy. It was RNA transcripts that yielded the amplified TCR beta CDR3 regions. In the first-round RT-PCR of the TCR CDR3, the HTBI primer set was used. TCRdb called the multiplex PCR reads again in MiXCR, with one record for every CDR3 protein. The sample lists around 660,000 distinct CDR3 sequences, over 40% occurring once. Sequenced material: peripheral blood or thyroid tissue (not recorded which). All receptors come from an adult man with Graves' disease, either hyperthyroidism or ophthalmopathy (not recorded which).

This clonotype has more than one count but fewer than ten. A much larger clone lies one base from this, so it may be a read error. The chain combines TRBV7-3 with TRBJ2-5; a weak D match, TRBD2 (6 bases). Germline assignment: CDR1 SGHTA and CDR2 FQGTGA. The CDR3 totals 14 residues. V was pared by 5 bases and J by 4 bases, with 14 bases between. In nucleotides, the CDR3 is TGTGCCAGCAGCCTGACCGGGACTCTAGAGACCCAGTACTTC. Its translation: CASSLTGTLETQYF.

Here the CDR3 DNA reads TGCGCCAGCAGCTTGGATTCAGGGCAGGACAATCAGCCCCAGCATTTT. Protein product: CASSLDSGQDNQPQHF. The V gene is TRBV5-1, the J gene TRBJ1-5, with TRBD1 as a possible D gene (5 bases). Germline CDR1 is SGHRS and CDR2 is YFSETQ. V was shortened by 0 bases and J by 3 bases, with 13 bases between the two germline ends. This CDR3 spans 16 amino acids.